What follows are 14 T cell receptor beta chains derived from one specimen sequenced in a study of regulatory T cells. For these TCRs, the target antigens are not known. Regarding the study as a whole: Hydrophobic residues at CDR3 positions 6 and 7 were enriched in conventional CD4+ T cells of CD3G-deficient patients.

The primer mix had 52 TRBV and 13 TRBJ primers. Measured with immunoSEQ multiplex PCR; TCRdb has only the in-frame clones, and not every one. The top ten clones hold approximately 1.2% of a sample with tens of thousands of clones, 70% to 90% of them seen once. Sequenced: conventional CD4+ T cells sorted from blood. The receptors shown here come from a child under 18 with CD3G deficiency.

The rearrangement uses TRBV28 and TRBJ1-5, with D hard to call. V was trimmed by 4 bases and J by 7 bases, leaving 14 bases between them. Germline CDR1 and CDR2: MDHEN and SYDVKM. CDR3 length: 14 residues. The chain's CDR3 is CASSSLGLKQPQHF. The CDR3 nucleotides are TGTGCCAGCAGTTCACTCGGGCTTAAACAGCCCCAGCATTTT.

V gene TRBV28 combines with J gene TRBJ2-7; 7 bases map to TRBD2. V was pared by 6 bases and J by 2 bases, with 7 bases of the junction left unmatched. CDR1 and CDR2 from the germline V gene are MDHEN and SYDVKM. The CDR3 is made up of 14 amino acids. CDR3 loop: CASRSQGGAYEQYF. The CDR3, as DNA: TGTGCCAGCAGGTCTCAGGGAGGGGCCTACGAGCAGTACTTC.

This clone was counted once. The rearrangement uses TRBV25-1 and TRBJ2-1; 7 positions agree with TRBD2. Germline V CDR1 and CDR2: MGHDK, SYGVNS. J was trimmed by 8 bases and V by 4 bases; bases with no gene match: 8. CDR3 size: 14 residues. The CDR3 DNA reads as TGTGCCAGCAGTGCAGGGACTATGAACGATGAGCAGTTCTTC. Its protein is CASSAGTMNDEQFF.

The chain joins TRBV20-1 to TRBJ2-1; D is ambiguous. V was pared by 5 bases and J by 8 bases, with 10 bases between. The CDR3 is 11 amino acids. CDR1 is DFQATT and CDR2 is SNEGSKA in the germline V gene (reference sequence). This chain's CDR3 is CSAPTAHEQFF. Written as DNA, the CDR3 is TGCAGTGCTCCGACTGCCCATGAGCAGTTCTTC.

This clone appeared a few times. The gene calls are TRBV7-9 and TRBJ2-3; TRBD2 aligns across 14 bases. The CDR3 spans 18 residues. V lost 3 bases to trimming and J lost 3 bases; unmatched junction nucleotides: 8. Germline V gives CDR1 SEHNR, CDR2 FQNEAQ (reference sequence). CDR3 protein: CASSLGLAGAGATDTQYF. In DNA form, the CDR3 reads TGTGCCAGCAGCTTGGGACTAGCGGGAGCCGGGGCAACAGATACGCAGTATTTT.

The chain links TRBV6-6 to TRBJ1-2; a possible D gene is TRBD1 (5 bases). CDR3 length: 12 residues. Trimming left V 7 bases short and J 2 bases short, with 8 bases between. Germline CDR1 reads MNHNY; CDR2 reads SVGAGI (reference sequence). DNA for the CDR3: TGTGCCAGCACCGGGGCGAACTATGGCTACACCTTC. Its protein product is CASTGANYGYTF.

V gene TRBV7-6 combines with J gene TRBJ2-7; TRBD2 might be the D (5 bases). Trimming stripped 5 bases from V and 7 bases from J, with 15 bases between. This CDR3 region has 13 residues. The germline V gene has CDR1 SGHVS and CDR2 FNYEAQ. Here the CDR3 reads CASSPGWGREQYF. The CDR3 DNA sequence: TGTGCCAGCAGCCCGGGGTGGGGTCGGGAGCAGTACTTC. Variable domain in full (rest from reference TRBV7-6 and TRBJ2-7): GAGVSQSPRYKVTKRGQDVALRCDPISGHVSLYWYRQALGQGPEFLTYFNYEAQQDKSGLPNDRFSAERPEGSISTLTIQRTEQRDSAMYRCASSPGWGREQYFGPGTRLTVT.

The rearrangement joins TRBV5-1 to TRBJ1-1, with TRBD1 identical over 7 bases. The germline V gene has CDR1 SGHRS and CDR2 YFSETQ. V was clipped by 4 bases and J by 3 bases; unmatched bases: 9. The CDR3 runs to 15 residues. Here the CDR3 DNA reads TGCGCCAGCAGCGGGACAGTGGGAATACACACTGAAGCTTTCTTT. Residues: CASSGTVGIHTEAFF.

The gene calls are TRBV18 and TRBJ2-7, with TRBD1 matching 10 bases. Losses at the gene ends were 3 bases for V and 6 bases for J; bases not matched to a gene: 5. The CDR3 has 14 amino acids. Germline V gene sequence: CDR1 KGHSH, CDR2 LQKENI. CDR3 protein: CASSPRQGAGEQYF. The CDR3, as DNA: TGTGCCAGCTCACCTCGACAGGGGGCTGGCGAGCAGTACTTC.

The rearrangement links TRBV7-2 to TRBJ2-1; weak D call: TRBD2 (6 bases). V lost 3 bases and J 8 bases, leaving 11 bases between the germline ends. Germline assignment: CDR1 SGHTA and CDR2 FQGNSA. The CDR3 totals 13 residues. CDR3 coding DNA: TGTGCCAGCAGCTTCCAGGGCGGGGATGAGCAGTTCTTC. Amino acid sequence: CASSFQGGDEQFF.

This chain connects TRBV11-2 to TRBJ2-3, with unresolved D. Between the trimmed V and J ends, which lost 3 bases and 1 base, there was a span of 5 bases. Germline assignment: CDR1 SGHAT and CDR2 FQNNGV. The CDR3 runs to 13 residues. In nucleotides, the CDR3 is TGTGCCAGCAGCTTCCTCGGCACAGATACGCAGTATTTT. It yields the protein CASSFLGTDTQYF.

The chain uses TRBV11-2 and TRBJ2-2, with 7 bases aligning to TRBD1. After removal of 4 bases from V and 0 bases from J, the junction contained 8 bases not matched to a gene. This CDR3 spans 17 amino acids. CDR1 is SGHAT and CDR2 is FQNNGV in the germline V gene. The CDR3 spells CASSSSRQGTNTGELFF. Here the CDR3 DNA reads TGTGCCAGCAGCTCATCTCGACAGGGTACGAACACCGGGGAGCTGTTTTTT.

The chain joins TRBV7-9 to TRBJ2-3; the D gene is possibly TRBD1 (5 bases). Per germline, CDR1 SEHNR and CDR2 FQNEAQ (reference sequence). The CDR3 runs 14 residues. V lost 1 base and J 5 bases, leaving 10 bases between the germline ends. This CDR3 reads CASSLDRTGDTQYF. CDR3 nucleotide sequence: TGTGCCAGCAGCTTAGACAGGACCGGAGATACGCAGTATTTT. Drawing the rest from reference TRBV7-9 and TRBJ2-3, the complete variable domain is DTGVSQNPRHKITKRGQNVTFRCDPISEHNRLYWYRQTLGQGPEFLTYFQNEAQLEKSRLLSDRFSAERPKGSFSTLEIQRTEQGDSAMYLCASSLDRTGDTQYFGPGTRLTVL.

This rearrangement joins TRBV28 to TRBJ2-3; tentatively, D is TRBD1 (5 bases). The CDR3 is made up of 15 amino acids. Germline V gene data show CDR1 as MDHEN and CDR2 as SYDVKM. V was trimmed by 2 bases and J by 4 bases, leaving 13 bases between them. The CDR3 loop is CASSLTQGHPDTQYF. The CDR3, as DNA: TGTGCCAGCAGTTTAACGCAGGGCCATCCAGATACGCAGTATTTT. The variable domain in full, with the rest retrieved from reference TRBV28 and TRBJ2-3, is DVKVTQSSRYLVKRTGEKVFLECVQDMDHENMFWYRQDPGLGLRLIYFSYDVKMKEKGDIPEGYSVSREKKERFSLILESASTNQTSMYLCASSLTQGHPDTQYFGPGTRLTVL.